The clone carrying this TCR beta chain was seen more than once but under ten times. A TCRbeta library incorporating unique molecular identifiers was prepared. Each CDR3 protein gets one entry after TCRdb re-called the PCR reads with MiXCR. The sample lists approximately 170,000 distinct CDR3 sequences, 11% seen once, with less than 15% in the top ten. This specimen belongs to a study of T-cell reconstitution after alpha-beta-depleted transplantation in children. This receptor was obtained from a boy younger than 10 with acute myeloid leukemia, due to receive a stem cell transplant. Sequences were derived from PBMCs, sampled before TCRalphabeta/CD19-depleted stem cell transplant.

The CDR3 reads CASSLRNANGYTF. CDR3 sequence (DNA): TGTGCCAGCAGCTTAAGAAACGCCAATGGCTACACCTTC. This chain connects TRBV11-1 to TRBJ1-2; D gene ambiguous. The CDR3 loop spans 13 amino acids. Germline CDR1 SGHAT, CDR2 FQDESV (reference sequence). The V and J ends lost 2 bases and 6 bases respectively, with 10 bases between them.